These T cell receptor beta chains were read from a single sample in a study of blood T cell repertoires in COVID-19. Assay used: immunoSEQ multiplex PCR; TCRdb lists only in-frame clones, some missing. The sample shows 310,000 or so clones, 89% of them seen only once. Material for sequencing was PBMCs or T cells enriched from blood (not recorded which). These TCRs come from a woman aged 40 to 49 who had recovered from COVID-19. Each CDR3 is given with its conserved first and last residue. The D gene is left open where the match is weak. For some rows the clone size is stated as once, few or many, or as a class when expanded; others skip it.

V	J	D	length	size	CDR3	DNA
TRBV28	TRBJ2-7	-	14	-	CASSSPQQTYEQYF	TGTGCCAGCAGTTCGCCGCAACAAACCTACGAGCAGTACTTC
TRBV28	TRBJ1-2	-	15	-	CASSLMEGLGYGYTF	TGTGCCAGCAGTTTAATGGAGGGGCTGGGCTATGGCTACACCTTC
TRBV5-1	TRBJ2-7	TRBD2	16	-	CASSLVLAGGQYEQYF	TGCGCCAGCAGCTTGGTTTTAGCGGGGGGGCAGTACGAGCAGTACTTC
TRBV2	TRBJ2-2	TRBD2	14	-	CASRTSANTGELFF	TGTGCCAGTCGGACTAGCGCGAACACCGGGGAGCTGTTTTTT
TRBV6-5	TRBJ2-7	-	11	-	CASSLRGEQYF	TGTGCCAGCAGTCTCAGGGGTGAGCAGTACTTC
TRBV5-4	TRBJ2-5	-	15	-	CASSELGGIGETQYF	TGTGCCAGCAGCGAGCTAGGTGGAATAGGAGAGACCCAGTACTTC
TRBV11-1	TRBJ2-1	TRBD2	16	once	CASSLAGGRVYNEQFF	TGTGCCAGCAGCTTAGCGGGCGGGAGGGTCTACAATGAGCAGTTCTTC
TRBV5-1	TRBJ2-5	-	14	-	CASSLEGQQETQYF	TGCGCCAGCAGCTTGGAGGGGCAGCAAGAGACCCAGTACTTC
TRBV7-2	TRBJ1-2	TRBD1	13	-	CASSTGTDYGYTF	TGTGCCAGCAGCACCGGGACAGACTATGGCTACACCTTC
TRBV18	TRBJ1-3	-	15	-	CASSLLGRDGNTIYF	TGTGCCAGCTCACTACTGGGGCGCGACGGAAACACCATATATTTT
TRBV6-4	TRBJ1-1	-	13	-	CASSEGRNTEAFF	TGTGCCAGCAGTGAGGGCAGAAACACTGAAGCTTTCTTT
TRBV12-5	TRBJ1-2	TRBD1	17	-	CASGLVTGPGQNYGYTF	TGTGCTAGTGGTTTGGTGACAGGGCCTGGACAAAACTATGGCTACACCTTC
TRBV6-1	TRBJ2-1	-	14	once	CASSDRGTKSEQFF	TGTGCCAGCAGTGATAGGGGGACTAAGAGTGAGCAGTTCTTC
TRBV30	TRBJ1-4	TRBD1	18	-	CAWSWETGMGSLNEKLFF	TGTGCCTGGAGTTGGGAGACAGGGATGGGGAGCCTTAATGAAAAACTGTTTTTT
TRBV29-1	TRBJ2-3	-	12	once	CSVNLNTDTQYF	TGCAGCGTTAATCTAAACACAGATACGCAGTATTTT
TRBV9	TRBJ1-1	-	15	-	CASSVVKGRSTEAFF	TGTGCCAGCAGCGTAGTCAAGGGGAGGAGCACTGAAGCTTTCTTT
TRBV12-3/TRBV12-4	TRBJ2-3	TRBD2	13	-	CATRRGESDTQYF	TGTGCCACCCGGCGGGGGGAATCAGATACGCAGTATTTT
TRBV9	TRBJ2-5	TRBD2	16	-	CASSVATTAGVETQYF	TGTGCCAGCAGCGTAGCTACGACGGCGGGAGTAGAGACCCAGTACTTC
TRBV13	TRBJ2-7	-	14	-	CASSLRGAAEEQYF	TGTGCCAGCAGCTTACGAGGAGCCGCGGAGGAGCAGTACTTC
TRBV7-9	TRBJ2-4	-	16	-	CASRSLTDMIKNIQYF	TGTGCCAGCAGATCTCTTACGGACATGATCAAAAACATTCAGTACTTC
TRBV5-4	TRBJ1-1	TRBD1	16	-	CASSPGGTGGTTEAFF	TGTGCCAGCAGCCCGGGGGGGACAGGGGGTACCACTGAAGCTTTCTTT
TRBV9	TRBJ2-6	TRBD2	19	-	CASSERTSGASSGANVLTF	TGTGCCAGCAGCGAAAGGACTAGCGGGGCTAGCTCTGGGGCCAACGTCCTGACTTTC
TRBV5-1	TRBJ2-5	TRBD2	17	-	CASSFGGLAGGTETQYF	TGCGCCAGCAGCTTTGGGGGACTAGCGGGGGGCACAGAGACCCAGTACTTC
TRBV2	TRBJ2-7	TRBD2	15	-	CASRDSLAGLYEQYF	TGTGCCAGCAGAGATTCTCTAGCGGGGCTCTACGAGCAGTACTTC
TRBV5-1	TRBJ2-2	-	17	-	CASSLAVANPNTGELFF	TGCGCCAGCAGCTTGGCCGTTGCTAACCCGAACACCGGGGAGCTGTTTTTT
TRBV7-9	TRBJ2-6	-	19	-	CASSLGEGVPLSGANVLTF	TGTGCCAGCAGCTTAGGGGAAGGGGTTCCACTCTCTGGGGCCAACGTCCTGACTTTC
TRBV4-3	TRBJ1-2	-	15	-	CASSQGRGSLYGYTF	TGCGCCAGCAGCCAAGGCAGGGGATCACTCTATGGCTACACCTTC
TRBV27	TRBJ2-7	TRBD2	16	-	CASSGRLASTSYEQYF	TGTGCCAGCAGTGGGAGACTAGCGAGTACCTCCTACGAGCAGTACTTC
TRBV7-2	TRBJ1-1	TRBD1	17	few	CASSIAGTGAGNTEAFF	TGTGCCAGCAGTATAGCCGGGACAGGGGCCGGGAACACTGAAGCTTTCTTT
TRBV27	TRBJ2-7	TRBD2	16	-	CASSLSLAGVPYEQYF	TGTGCCAGCAGTTTATCTTTGGCGGGAGTGCCCTACGAGCAGTACTTC
TRBV18	TRBJ2-1	-	14	-	CASSPGSGGSEQFF	TGTGCCAGCTCACCCGGGTCGGGGGGCAGTGAGCAGTTCTTC
TRBV30	TRBJ2-1	-	14	once	CAWSRLTPYNEQFF	TGTGCCTGGAGTCGACTAACCCCCTACAATGAGCAGTTCTTC
TRBV19	TRBJ2-7	TRBD1	14	-	CASGETGATYEQYF	TGTGCCAGTGGGGAGACAGGGGCCACCTACGAGCAGTACTTC
TRBV19	TRBJ2-4	-	15	-	CASNTDHLAKNIQYF	TGTGCCAGTAACACAGATCATCTAGCCAAAAACATTCAGTACTTC
TRBV28	TRBJ1-2	TRBD1	16	-	CASTDRVGISNYGYTF	TGTGCCAGCACCGACAGGGTGGGGATATCTAACTATGGCTACACCTTC
TRBV19	TRBJ2-2	-	14	-	CASSLFGDTGELFF	TGTGCCAGTAGCCTATTCGGGGACACCGGGGAGCTGTTTTTT
TRBV19	TRBJ2-1	TRBD2	13	-	CASSGLAGETQFF	TGTGCCAGTAGTGGACTAGCGGGGGAGACGCAGTTCTTC